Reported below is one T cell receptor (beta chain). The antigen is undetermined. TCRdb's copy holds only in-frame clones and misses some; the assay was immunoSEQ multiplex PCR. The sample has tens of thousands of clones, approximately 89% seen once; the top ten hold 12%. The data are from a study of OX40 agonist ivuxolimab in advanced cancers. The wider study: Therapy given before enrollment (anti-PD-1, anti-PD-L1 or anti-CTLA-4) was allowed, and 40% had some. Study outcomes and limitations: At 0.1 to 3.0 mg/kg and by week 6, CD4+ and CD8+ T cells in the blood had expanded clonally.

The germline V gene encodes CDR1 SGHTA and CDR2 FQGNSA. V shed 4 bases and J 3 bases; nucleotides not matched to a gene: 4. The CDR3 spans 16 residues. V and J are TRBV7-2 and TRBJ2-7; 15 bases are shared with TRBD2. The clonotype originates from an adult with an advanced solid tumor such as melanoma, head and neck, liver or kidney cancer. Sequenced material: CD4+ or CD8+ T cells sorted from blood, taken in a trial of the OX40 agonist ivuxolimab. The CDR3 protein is CASSSGLAGGYYEQYF. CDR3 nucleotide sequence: TGTGCCAGCAGCTCGGGACTAGCGGGAGGCTACTACGAGCAGTACTTC.